A selection of T cell receptor beta chains follows, all from one sample in a study of cytomegalovirus exposure and HLA in healthy donors. Libraries were prepared by immunoSEQ multiplex PCR; TCRdb keeps only in-frame clonotypes and omits some of them. Among about 170,000 clones listed, over 70% were seen once. Sequenced sample: PBMCs. These TCRs come from a woman in her 50s in good health and CMV-seropositive. The CDR3 runs from the conserved cysteine through the conserved F or W. A D gene is named only where the DNA matches it firmly. Clone size is not always given. Where it is, it says once, few, many or a class for expanded clones.

cdr3_nt	cdr3_aa	j_call	v_call	d_call	clone_size
TGTGCCAGCAGCCCGCTGGAACAGATCTTCTATGGCTACACCTTC	CASSPLEQIFYGYTF	TRBJ1-2	TRBV7-2	NA	NA
TGTGCCAGCAAACTAGCGGGGGGGAACAATGAGCAGTTCTTC	CASKLAGGNNEQFF	TRBJ2-1	TRBV7-2	TRBD2	NA
TGTGCCAGTAGTTGGAGAGCGGGAGGGCCCGACAATGAGCAGTTCTTC	CASSWRAGGPDNEQFF	TRBJ2-1	TRBV19	TRBD2	once
TGTGCCAGCAGCCCAGCCTCGACAGGGGGAAGGTGGGGCAATGAGCAGTTCTTC	CASSPASTGGRWGNEQFF	TRBJ2-1	TRBV7-6	TRBD1	NA
TGTGCCAGCAGTGAAGCGATAGGGGGCTATAGCAATCAGCCCCAGCATTTT	CASSEAIGGYSNQPQHF	TRBJ1-5	TRBV6-1	TRBD1	NA
TGTGCCAGCAGTGCAGGGGCAGATCAGCCCCAGCATTTT	CASSAGADQPQHF	TRBJ1-5	TRBV6-1	NA	once
TGTGCCAGCAGCTTATTTGGGACCGCGGCCCGGGGGACCTACAATGAGCAGTTCTTC	CASSLFGTAARGTYNEQFF	TRBJ2-1	TRBV7-8	NA	NA
TGTGCCAGCAGTTACTTAGGGAGGTACACCTTC	CASSYLGRYTF	TRBJ1-2	TRBV6-5	NA	NA
TGTGCCAGCGGCCGCCGCCCCCCGACTAGCGGGAGCTACGAGCAGTACTTC	CASGRRPPTSGSYEQYF	TRBJ2-7	TRBV28	TRBD2	few
TGTGCCAGCAGCTCGGCAGGGGGCGGATTTGGCGAGCAGTACTTC	CASSSAGGGFGEQYF	TRBJ2-7	TRBV7-8	TRBD1	NA
TGCAGCGTTGGAGGGAGACAAGGTGGCTACACCTTC	CSVGGRQGGYTF	TRBJ1-2	TRBV29-1	NA	NA
TGTGCCAGCAGCCTCACAAGGGGCTATAATTCACCCCTCCACTTT	CASSLTRGYNSPLHF	TRBJ1-6	TRBV11-2	NA	NA
TGTGCCAGCAGTGCTGGACTAGCGGGATTGGGGGAGACCCAGTACTTC	CASSAGLAGLGETQYF	TRBJ2-5	TRBV6-1	TRBD2	few
TGCGCCAGCAGCTCAGGGGTTTTCGATGGCTACACCTTC	CASSSGVFDGYTF	TRBJ1-2	TRBV5-1	NA	NA
TGTGCCAGCAGCCCGGACAGGGAAGAGACCCAGTACTTC	CASSPDREETQYF	TRBJ2-5	TRBV5-4	TRBD1	NA
TGTGCCAGCAGCTTAGCTCCTCCGGGACTAGCGGACTCCTACGAGCAGTACTTC	CASSLAPPGLADSYEQYF	TRBJ2-7	TRBV7-8	TRBD2	NA
TGTGCCAGCAGTTTAGGGCAGGGGGGTCTGAATGAGCAGTTCTTC	CASSLGQGGLNEQFF	TRBJ2-1	TRBV27	NA	few
TGTGCCAGCAGCTTCGGACAGGGGAGCTTAATGAACACTGAAGCTTTCTTT	CASSFGQGSLMNTEAFF	TRBJ1-1	TRBV7-9	TRBD1	NA
TGCGCCAGCAGCCGGACTACCGGGACTGGCCTGTCGGGGTTCGATGAGCAGTTCTTC	CASSRTTGTGLSGFDEQFF	TRBJ2-1	TRBV4-3	NA	NA
TGTGCCAGCAGGCGAACTAGCCCTCCTGAGCAGTTCTTC	CASRRTSPPEQFF	TRBJ2-1	TRBV28	NA	NA
TGCGCCAGCAGCCATAACGTAGAGTTACCGCCCAATGAGCAGTTCTTC	CASSHNVELPPNEQFF	TRBJ2-1	TRBV4-1	NA	NA
TGTGCCAGCAGTTCGCCCCGTGTGACTGGAAACACAGATACGCAGTATTTT	CASSSPRVTGNTDTQYF	TRBJ2-3	TRBV27	NA	NA
TGTGCCAGCTTCCGGGACAGGGGGCGATTTCGAAGGTCACCTCAGCCCCAGCATTTT	CASFRDRGRFRRSPQPQHF	TRBJ1-5	TRBV2	TRBD1	NA
TGTGCCAGCAGTTCTTACAGGAACTACGAGCAGTACTTC	CASSSYRNYEQYF	TRBJ2-7	TRBV6-5	NA	few
TGTGCCAGCTCACCACGGACAGGGGAGGACACTGAAGCTTTCTTT	CASSPRTGEDTEAFF	TRBJ1-1	TRBV18	TRBD1	NA
TGCGCCAGCAGCCAAGACCGTAACACTGAAGCTTTCTTT	CASSQDRNTEAFF	TRBJ1-1	TRBV4-3	NA	NA
TGTGCCAGCAGCTCCCCGGGACTAGCGGCTAGCACAGATACGCAGTATTTT	CASSSPGLAASTDTQYF	TRBJ2-3	TRBV5-8	TRBD2	NA